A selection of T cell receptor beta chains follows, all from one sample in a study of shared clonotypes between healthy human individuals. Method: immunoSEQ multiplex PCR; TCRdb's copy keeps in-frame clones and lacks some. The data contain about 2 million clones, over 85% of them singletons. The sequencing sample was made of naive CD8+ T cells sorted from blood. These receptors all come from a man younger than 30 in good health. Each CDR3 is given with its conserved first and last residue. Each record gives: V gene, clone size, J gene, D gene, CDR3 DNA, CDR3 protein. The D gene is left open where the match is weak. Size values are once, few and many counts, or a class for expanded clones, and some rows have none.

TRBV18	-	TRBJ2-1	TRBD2	TGTGCCAGCCAAGAGCCCCGGGAGGCTTACAATGAGCAGTTCTTC	CASQEPREAYNEQFF
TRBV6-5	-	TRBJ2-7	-	-	CASSVGQGATMYYF
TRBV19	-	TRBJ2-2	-	TGTGCCAGTAGTATAGATACCACCGGGGAGCTGTTTTTT	CASSIDTTGELFF
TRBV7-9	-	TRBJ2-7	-	TGTGCCAGCAGCCTGAGTCTGTCTGCTGGTTACGAGCAGTACTTC	CASSLSLSAGYEQYF
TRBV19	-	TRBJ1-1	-	TGTGCCAGTAGGAAGAACACTGAAGCTTTCTTT	CASRKNTEAFF
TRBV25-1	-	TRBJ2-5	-	TGTGCCAGCAGTCACCCCGGAGAGACCCAGTACTTC	CASSHPGETQYF
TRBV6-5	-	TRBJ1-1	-	TGTGCCAGCAGGGAGAACACTGAAGCTTTCTTT	CASRENTEAFF
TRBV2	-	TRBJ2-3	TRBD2	TGTGCCAGCAGCGGTAGCCGGGAGGCTAAGACAGATACGCAGTATTTT	CASSGSREAKTDTQYF
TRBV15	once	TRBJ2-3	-	TGTGCCACCAGCAGAATTAGCGAAACCACAGATACGCAGTATTTT	CATSRISETTDTQYF
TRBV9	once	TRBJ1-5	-	TGTGCCAGCAGCGTAGATGGGGGTGGAGGAAATCAGCCCCAGCATTTT	CASSVDGGGGNQPQHF
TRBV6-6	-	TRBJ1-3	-	TGTGCCAGCAGTTACGGGGTGTCTGGAAACACCATATATTTT	CASSYGVSGNTIYF
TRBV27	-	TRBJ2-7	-	TGTGCCAGCAGTTTAGAGAGGGGGGGGAACTACGAGCAGTACTTC	CASSLERGGNYEQYF
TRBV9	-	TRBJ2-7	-	TGTGCCAGCAGCGTCACAGGGCACCCGGGCGAGCAGTACTTC	CASSVTGHPGEQYF
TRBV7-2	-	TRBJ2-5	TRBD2	TGTGCCAGCAGCTCGGGACTAGCGGTACAAGAGACCCAGTACTTC	CASSSGLAVQETQYF
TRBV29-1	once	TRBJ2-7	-	TGCAGCGTTGCTGATGTCGGAAGCTCCTACGAGCAGTACTTC	CSVADVGSSYEQYF
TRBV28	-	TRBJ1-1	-	TGTGCCAGCAGTTTATCACGGGGCACTGAAGCTTTCTTT	CASSLSRGTEAFF
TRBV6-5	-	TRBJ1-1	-	TGTGCCAGCAGTTACTCGAAGTGGAACACTGAAGCTTTCTTT	CASSYSKWNTEAFF
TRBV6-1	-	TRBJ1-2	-	TGTGCCAGCAGTTCTGACCGGGGGTATGGCTACACCTTC	CASSSDRGYGYTF
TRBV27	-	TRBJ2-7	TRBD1	TGTGCCAGCAGTTTACTGGGACAGGGGGGGGGTGAGCAGTACTTC	CASSLLGQGGGEQYF
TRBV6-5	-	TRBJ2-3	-	TGTGCCAGCAGTTACGCAGCCTCGGGCACAGATACGCAGTATTTT	CASSYAASGTDTQYF
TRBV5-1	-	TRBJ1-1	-	TGCGCCAGCAGCATGGCGGGAGAGCCTGAAGCTTTCTTT	CASSMAGEPEAFF
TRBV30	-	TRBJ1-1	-	TGTGCCTGGAGTGTAGTCCTTTGGGGAACTGAAGCTTTCTTT	CAWSVVLWGTEAFF
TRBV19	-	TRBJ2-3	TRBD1	TGTGCCAGTAGTATAGATACAGGGGCCGGCACAGATACGCAGTATTTT	CASSIDTGAGTDTQYF
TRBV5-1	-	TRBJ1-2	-	TGCGCCAGCAGCTTGAAGGGTTTGGATGGCTACACCTTC	CASSLKGLDGYTF
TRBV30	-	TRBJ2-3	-	TGTGCCTGGAGTTCCCAGGCCGGGGATCCAGATACGCAGTATTTT	CAWSSQAGDPDTQYF
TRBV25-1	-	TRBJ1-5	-	TGTGCCAGCAGTGAATCGGGCAGGGGTCAGCCCCAGCATTTT	CASSESGRGQPQHF
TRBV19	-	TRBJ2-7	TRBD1	TGTGCCAGTAGTCCGGGACAGGGGGCCGGGTACGAGCAGTACTTC	CASSPGQGAGYEQYF